These T cell receptor beta chains were read from a single sample in a study of T cell repertoires in cytomegalovirus infection. No antigen has been identified for these receptors. MiXCR, run by TCRdb on the reads, gives a single entry per CDR3 protein. The sample consists of 40,000 to 60,000 distinct CDR3 sequences, 20% to 25% of them appearing once. The sequencing used CD8+ T cells from cultured PBMCs, collected from culture after CMV antigen stimulation. The receptors were sampled from a human donor in good health (CMV status not recorded). Some clones in this sample may be carry-over from other donors' samples. CDR3s include the opening cysteine and the closing phenylalanine or tryptophan. Fields, in order: V gene, J gene, clone size, D gene, CDR3 DNA, CDR3 protein. The D gene is left open where the match is weak. Only part of the rows carry a size: once, few, many, or a class if the clone is expanded.

>TRBV12-3/TRBV12-4|TRBJ1-1|NA|NA
TGTGCCAGCAGTTTCGGGGGCGGATACACTGAAGCTTTCTTT
CASSFGGGYTEAFF
>TRBV6-2/TRBV6-3|TRBJ2-1|NA|TRBD2
TGTGCCAGCAGTTACTCACGGACTAGCGGGGGCTCGGGGGCTGAGCAGTTCTTC
CASSYSRTSGGSGAEQFF
>TRBV6-2/TRBV6-3|TRBJ2-3|few|NA
TGTGCCAGCAGTTATTTGGAGGATCCGGACACAGATACGCAGTATTTT
CASSYLEDPDTDTQYF
>TRBV7-6|TRBJ2-7|NA|TRBD2
TGTGCCAGCAGCCCCCCTCGGGGCGGGGGTCTTAAGAGTAACGAGCAGTACTTC
CASSPPRGGGLKSNEQYF
>TRBV6-2/TRBV6-3|TRBJ2-4|NA|NA
TGTGCCAGCAGTTATTTGTTAGGGGGGGCCGGCGAAAACATTCAGTACTTC
CASSYLLGGAGENIQYF
>TRBV6-5|TRBJ1-1|few|NA
TGTGCCAGCAGTTACGAGGGGTACACTGAAGCTTTCTTT
CASSYEGYTEAFF
>TRBV11-2|TRBJ2-5|few|NA
TGTGCCAGCACATGGGACGGGGAGACCCAGTACTTC
CASTWDGETQYF
>TRBV27|TRBJ1-5|once|NA
TGTGCCAGCAGTGTACAGGGTGGTGTTTTGCAGCCCCAGCATTTT
CASSVQGGVLQPQHF
>TRBV7-6|TRBJ2-1|NA|TRBD1
TGTGCCAGCAGCTTAGAGGTGACAGGGAACAATGAGCAGTTCTTC
CASSLEVTGNNEQFF
>TRBV7-8|TRBJ2-1|NA|NA
TGTGCCAGCAGCTTAGGGGTGATCAATGAGCAGTTCTTC
CASSLGVINEQFF
>TRBV7-6|TRBJ1-5|NA|NA
TGTGCCAGCAGCTTAGCGCCCGGCGGGGATAGCAATCAGCCCCAGCATTTT
CASSLAPGGDSNQPQHF
>TRBV7-6|TRBJ2-3|many|TRBD2
TGTGCCAGCAGCTTATTTATTGGAACTAGCGGGGATACGCAGTATTTT
CASSLFIGTSGDTQYF
>TRBV6-2/TRBV6-3|TRBJ2-1|NA|TRBD1
TGTGCCAGCAGAAACCGGGACAGTGGGAACAATGAGCAGTTCTTC
CASRNRDSGNNEQFF
>TRBV7-2|TRBJ2-3|many|NA
TGTGCCAGCAGCTTAGGTTACGGGAGAGAGAACACAGATACGCAGTATTTT
CASSLGYGRENTDTQYF
>TRBV7-6|TRBJ2-7|NA|NA
TGTGCCAGCAGTCCGGGGCGGGGGCTCTACGAGCAGTACTTC
CASSPGRGLYEQYF
>TRBV12-3/TRBV12-4|TRBJ2-1|NA|TRBD2
TGTGCCAGCAGTCTACTAGCGGGAGCCAATGAGCAGTTCTTC
CASSLLAGANEQFF
>TRBV7-2|TRBJ2-7|NA|NA
TGTGCCAGCAGCTTAGGGCTAGCGTTCGAGCAGTACTTC
CASSLGLAFEQYF
>TRBV7-2|TRBJ1-1|NA|NA
TGTGCCAGCAGCGTAAGGGGATCGGCCATTGAAGCTTTCTTT
CASSVRGSAIEAFF
>TRBV7-9|TRBJ1-4|few|TRBD1
TGTGCCAGCAGCGCTCGGGACAGGGGGCCTTATGAAAAACTGTTTTTT
CASSARDRGPYEKLFF
>TRBV12-3/TRBV12-4|TRBJ1-2|few|NA
TGTGCCAGCAGTTTAGCCCAGCAAAGGGGCTACACCTTC
CASSLAQQRGYTF
>TRBV7-9|TRBJ2-7|many|NA
TGTGCCAGCAGCTCCCTCGGTTTAGTTTCCCACGAGCAGTACTTC
CASSSLGLVSHEQYF
>TRBV7-2|TRBJ2-5|few|NA
TGTGCCAGCAGCTTAGACTACCCCCAGTACTTC
CASSLDYPQYF
>TRBV7-2|TRBJ2-5|few|NA
TGTGCCAGCAGCTCGGACGTGCAAGAGACCCAGTACTTC
CASSSDVQETQYF
>TRBV7-8|TRBJ2-5|few|TRBD2
TGTGCCAGCAGCCCGGGGGGGGCGCAAGAGACCCAGTACTTC
CASSPGGAQETQYF
>TRBV27|TRBJ1-3|few|TRBD1
TGTGCCAGCAGGGGACAGGGGTATTCTGGAAACACCATATATTTT
CASRGQGYSGNTIYF
>TRBV7-2|TRBJ1-5|few|NA
TGTGCCAGCAGCTTGAGCAATCAGCCCCAGCATTTT
CASSLSNQPQHF
>TRBV6-1|TRBJ1-1|NA|NA
TGTGCCAGCTCGGGGGGGGAAAACACTGAAGCTTTCTTT
CASSGGENTEAFF
>TRBV12-3/TRBV12-4|TRBJ2-3|few|NA
TGTGCCAGCGGAAACAGGGTGACAGATACGCAGTATTTT
CASGNRVTDTQYF
>TRBV12-3/TRBV12-4|TRBJ1-1|few|NA
TGTGCCAGCACCCTTGGACGATTGAACACTGAAGCTTTCTTT
CASTLGRLNTEAFF
>TRBV7-2|TRBJ2-7|NA|NA
TGTGCCAGCAGCTACGGCACAGGCTTCGTTCGCTACGAGCAGTACTTC
CASSYGTGFVRYEQYF
>TRBV15|TRBJ2-1|many|TRBD1
TGTGCCACCAGCAGGGACAGGGGGCCCCACAATGAGCAGTTCTTC
CATSRDRGPHNEQFF